The table lists the clone carrying this T cell receptor (beta chain) with a few counts. What it recognizes is unknown. The CDR3 contains 13 residues. V trimming: 6 bases; J trimming: 6 bases; junction bases outside the gene matches: 8. Germline CDR1 is MGHDK and CDR2 is SYGVNS. This record belongs to a study of T cells after yellow fever vaccination. Study-wide background: Fractions low in cell number were prepared with SMART-Seq v4 Ultra Low Input.

Study-level points and caveats: Just a small share of clonotypes turned up in the CD4 compartment as well as the CD8 compartment. A weaker secondary response peaked on day 5, the primary on day 15.

TCRdb analysed the 5' RACE reads with MiXCR anew, one entry per CDR3 protein. The table has about 330,000 distinct CDR3 sequences, approximately 8% seen once; the top ten hold roughly a sixth. This rearrangement joins TRBV25-1 to TRBJ2-7; 7 bases align to TRBD1. The sequence was obtained from a man aged 18 to 29 who received the YFV17D yellow fever vaccine. The sample was PBMCs, taken more than 35 days after the first yellow fever vaccination. The DNA of the CDR3 is TGTGCCAGCAGCCGACAGGGTGGGACCGAGCAGTACTTC. Protein: CASSRQGGTEQYF.